A selection of T cell receptor beta chains follows, all from one sample in a study of T-cell reconstitution after alpha-beta-depleted transplantation in children. TCRdb reprocessed the PCR reads via MiXCR and lists one record per CDR3 protein. Among around 250,000 distinct CDR3 sequences listed, 9.5% to 10% were seen once. The sequencing used PBMCs from the stem cell graft donor, collected from the stem cell graft. Receptor source: a human donor who donated a stem cell graft to a child with SCID. The CDR3 runs from the conserved cysteine through the conserved F or W. A D gene is named only where the DNA matches it firmly. The size entry is marked missing in some rows and otherwise reads once, few, many or a size class.

>TRBV12-3/TRBV12-4|.|TRBJ1-5|many
CASRSGAHQPQHF
TGTGCCAGCAGATCTGGAGCTCATCAGCCCCAGCATTTT
>TRBV11-2|.|TRBJ2-1|few
CASSSRLRAYNEQFF
TGTGCCAGCAGCTCTAGACTAAGGGCCTACAATGAGCAGTTCTTC
>TRBV11-2|.|TRBJ1-1|.
CASSLKQGRTEAFF
TGTGCCAGCAGCTTAAAACAGGGTCGGACTGAAGCTTTCTTT
>TRBV10-1|.|TRBJ2-5|few
CASSDSLQETQYF
TGCGCCAGCAGTGATAGTCTACAAGAGACCCAGTACTTC
>TRBV14|.|TRBJ1-6|few
CASSQVPGHLASPLHF
TGTGCCAGCAGCCAGGTCCCGGGACATCTTGCTTCACCCCTCCACTTT
>TRBV7-9|.|TRBJ1-5|.
CASSRPGIQPQHF
TGTGCCAGCAGCCGGCCCGGGATCCAGCCCCAGCATTTT
>TRBV27|.|TRBJ1-4|.
CASSSSYLGKLFF
TGTGCCAGCAGTTCCTCCTATTTGGGAAAACTGTTTTTT
>TRBV12-3/TRBV12-4|.|TRBJ2-1|.
CASSLRVDRGQFYNEQFF
TGTGCCAGCAGTTTAAGGGTTGATAGGGGACAATTCTACAATGAGCAGTTCTTC
>TRBV7-9|.|TRBJ2-5|many
CASSAGGEETQYF
TGTGCCAGCAGCGCGGGTGGGGAAGAGACCCAGTACTTC
>TRBV10-3|.|TRBJ2-1|few
CAIKTPGNEQFF
TGTGCCATCAAGACCCCAGGGAATGAGCAGTTCTTC
>TRBV5-1|.|TRBJ1-3|few
CASSLAAAEGNTIYF
TGCGCCAGCAGCTTGGCGGCGGCAGAAGGAAACACCATATATTTT
>TRBV10-3|TRBD1|TRBJ1-2|few
CAISTGTANYGYTF
TGTGCCATCAGTACCGGGACAGCTAACTATGGCTACACCTTC
>TRBV2|.|TRBJ2-1|many
CASSAYRDNEQFF
TGTGCCAGCAGTGCATATAGGGATAATGAGCAGTTCTTC
>TRBV12-5|TRBD1|TRBJ1-2|few
CASGLETGAGGYTF
TGTGCTAGTGGTTTGGAGACAGGGGCGGGTGGCTACACCTTC
>TRBV5-6|.|TRBJ2-1|few
CASSLGSLTYNEQFF
TGTGCCAGCAGTTTAGGGAGTCTTACCTACAATGAGCAGTTCTTC
>TRBV5-1|.|TRBJ2-3|many
CASSLVRAPDTQYF
TGCGCCAGCAGCTTGGTCAGGGCCCCAGATACGCAGTATTTT
>TRBV5-1|.|TRBJ2-2|few
CASSPLTGFSAGELFF
TGCGCCAGCAGCCCGCTTACGGGATTCAGCGCCGGGGAGCTGTTTTTT
>TRBV12-3/TRBV12-4|.|TRBJ2-2|.
CASSSGLGGELFF
TGTGCCAGCAGTTCCGGACTCGGAGGGGAGCTGTTTTTT
>TRBV15|.|TRBJ2-1|.
CAISKQVSSYNEQFF
TGTGCCATTTCAAAACAGGTCAGCTCCTACAATGAGCAGTTCTTC